The TCR beta chain under discussion was sequenced for a study of breast tumors, draining lymph nodes, adjacent tissues. Study results and limitations: Tumor T cell lymph node origin was a supported hypothesis, not proven.

This clonotype was counted at least ten times. The antigen remains undetermined. TCRdb re-derived calls from the multiplex PCR reads in MiXCR, one entry per CDR3 protein. The table lists 180,000 or so distinct CDR3 sequences, 33% of them singletons. Axillary draining lymph nodes of breast cancer patients supplied the node samples. The CDR3 loop spans 15 amino acids. Trimming stripped 6 bases from V and 6 bases from J, with 20 bases between. Sequencing used axillary lymph node tissue. The receptor's source is a female donor with breast cancer. Some clones in this sample may be carry-over from other donors' samples. The rearrangement uses TRBV12-3 or TRBV12-4 and TRBJ2-5; no reliable D call. The CDR3 sequence: CASSRGPRVMKTQYF. As DNA, the CDR3 is TGTGCCAGCAGCCGTGGCCCCCGAGTAATGAAGACCCAGTACTTC.